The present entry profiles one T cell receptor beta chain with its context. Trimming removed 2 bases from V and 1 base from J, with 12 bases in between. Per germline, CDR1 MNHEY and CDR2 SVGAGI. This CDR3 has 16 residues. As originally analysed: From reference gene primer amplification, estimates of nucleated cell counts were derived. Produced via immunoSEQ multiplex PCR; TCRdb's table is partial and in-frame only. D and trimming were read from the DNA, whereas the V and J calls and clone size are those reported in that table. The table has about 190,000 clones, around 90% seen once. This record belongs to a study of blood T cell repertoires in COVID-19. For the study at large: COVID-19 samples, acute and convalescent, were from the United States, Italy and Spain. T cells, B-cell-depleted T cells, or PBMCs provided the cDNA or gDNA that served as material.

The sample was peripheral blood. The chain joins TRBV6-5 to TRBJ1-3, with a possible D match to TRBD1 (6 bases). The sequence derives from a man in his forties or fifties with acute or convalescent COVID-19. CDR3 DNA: TGTGCCAGCAGTTACCCCCGAACAGGGTCTGGAAACACCATATATTTT. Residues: CASSYPRTGSGNTIYF.